This T cell receptor beta chain was captured in a study of T cell responses to AZD1222 COVID-19 vaccine. Whole-study results and caveats: Spike-specific TCRs gained breadth and depth after people received two AZD1222 doses. The number of AZD1222 recipients seropositive at baseline was only 6 or 7. Spike-wide coverage was observed for vaccine-associated CD4 TCRs, with dominant responses at 160-218 and 743-854.

As for this clone: Its antigen remains unknown.

Germline lookup yields CDR1 SGHTA and CDR2 FQGNSA. There are 13 residues in the CDR3. Trimming removed 1 base at V and 7 bases at J, with 11 bases between. Clones were sequenced by immunoSEQ multiplex PCR, and TCRdb holds only the in-frame ones, with some missing. The sample carries 140,000 to 150,000 clones, around 87% recorded once. The sample in question was peripheral blood, obtained on day 0 of AZD1222 vaccination. This sequence was found in an adult in good health. The chain joins TRBV7-2 to TRBJ2-7; D is possibly TRBD2 (5 bases). The CDR3 reads CASSLDFSGEQYF. The CDR3 DNA is TGTGCCAGCAGCTTAGATTTTTCGGGGGAGCAGTACTTC.